This TCR beta chain was captured by sequencing in a study of T cell repertoires in cytomegalovirus infection. Study-level information: Public TCR beta signatures indicated both CMV infection and matching HLA type. Findings of the study overall: Frequencies of public TCR beta families were cumulated, and this identified carriers of CMV plus the relevant HLA. Predominance within the ex vivo response was attributable to HLA-C-restricted CMV-specific TCR beta clonotypes.

The CDR3 has 13 residues. V lost 1 base and J 5 bases, leaving 8 bases between the germline ends. Germline CDR1 reads SGHTA; CDR2 reads FQGNSA. There are many counts of this clonotype. The antigen remains undetermined. Via MiXCR, TCRdb re-called the reads, giving one row per CDR3 protein. The data show 300,000 to 450,000 distinct CDR3 sequences, with 18% seen just once and around 9.3% held by the top ten. Material for sequencing was PBMCs. This receptor was obtained from a human donor in good health (CMV status not recorded). Some clones in this sample may be carry-over from other donors' samples. The rearrangement joins TRBV7-2 to TRBJ2-5; no clear D gene. CDR3 sequence: CASSLGLRETQYF. The CDR3 DNA follows: TGTGCCAGCAGCTTAGGATTGCGTGAGACCCAGTACTTC.